The 16 T cell receptor beta chains in this list originate from one sample, sequenced in a study of T cell clonotyping in hematopoietic cell transplantation. The repertoire was sequenced with immunoSEQ multiplex PCR; TCRdb's copy has only in-frame clones and lacks some. Altogether fewer than 25,000 clones are present, roughly three quarters being singletons, with the ten largest covering around 15%. Source material: peripheral blood mononuclear cells. These receptors all come from a man aged 55 to 70 in good health. Some clones in this sample may be carry-over from other donors' samples.

The V call is TRBV4-1, the J call TRBJ1-5; the D is unclear. CDR1 is MGHRA and CDR2 is YSYEKL in the germline V gene. Trimming took 1 base from V and 4 from J, leaving 8 bases between them. CDR3 length: 14 amino acids. The CDR3 DNA reads TGCGCCAGCAGCCAAGCCGGGCTTAATCAGCCCCAGCATTTT. Its translation is CASSQAGLNQPQHF.

This chain connects TRBV14 to TRBJ1-1; D not certain. CDR1 SGHDN and CDR2 FVKESK come from the germline V gene. V gave up 0 bases and J gave up 3 bases, with 5 bases separating them. This CDR3 has 13 residues. DNA of the CDR3: TGTGCCAGCAGCCAAGAAATGGACACTGAAGCTTTCTTT. Translation gives CASSQEMDTEAFF.

V usage is TRBV2 and J usage is TRBJ2-2, with TRBD2 as a possible D gene (6 bases). V was cut by 9 bases and J by 7 bases, with 15 bases left in between. This CDR3 is built from 13 residues. Germline loops: CDR1 SNHLY, CDR2 FYNNEI. CDR3 bases: TGTGCCAGTACTCTAGCGAATGGCGGGGAGCTGTTTTTT. Amino acids: CASTLANGGELFF. Full variable domain (rest looked up from reference TRBV2 and TRBJ2-2): EPEVTQTPSHQVTQMGQEVILRCVPISNHLYFYWYRQILGQKVEFLVSFYNNEISEKSEIFDDQFSVERPDGSNFTLKIRSTKLEDSAMYFCASTLANGGELFFGEGSRLTVL.

The J gene is TRBJ1-2, the V gene TRBV7-3; D not certain. Germline-derived CDR1 and CDR2 are SGHTA and FQGTGA. Trimming cost V 3 bases and J 5 bases, with 16 bases left between them. The CDR3 runs to 15 residues. The CDR3 loop is CASSFRDLRWYGYTF. The CDR3 DNA follows: TGTGCCAGCAGCTTCCGGGATCTGAGGTGGTATGGCTACACCTTC. Combining the CDR3 with reference TRBV7-3 and TRBJ1-2 gives the whole variable domain GAGVSQTPSNKVTEKGKYVELRCDPISGHTALYWYRQSLGQGPEFLIYFQGTGAADDSGLPNDRFFAVRPEGSVSTLKIQRTERGDSAVYLCASSFRDLRWYGYTFGSGTRLTVV.

The J gene is TRBJ1-1, the V gene TRBV29-1; D remains unclear. The CDR3 has 13 amino acids. Per germline, CDR1 SQVTM and CDR2 ANQGSEA. V was clipped by 8 bases and J by 4 bases, with 17 bases between them. CDR3 residues: CSSGSTLGTEAFF. The CDR3 DNA follows: TGCAGCAGCGGGAGTACCTTGGGCACTGAAGCTTTCTTT.

The rearrangement links TRBV5-6 to TRBJ1-1; possibly TRBD1 for D (5 bases). Germline-derived CDR1 and CDR2 are SGHDT and YYEEEE. The CDR3 extends over 15 amino acids. V lost 4 bases, J lost 6 bases, and 19 bases lay in between. Written as DNA, the CDR3 is TGTGCCAGCAGCCCGGTGAGGGTGTGGGGGGCTGAAGCTTTCTTT. Translation: CASSPVRVWGAEAFF.

J is TRBJ2-7 and V is TRBV25-1, with 10 positions matching TRBD1. Trimming took 2 bases from V and 7 from J; bases not matched to a gene: 8. Germline CDR1 and CDR2: MGHDK and SYGVNS. The CDR3 totals 15 residues. The CDR3 DNA is TGTGCCAGCAGTGAAACCGGGACAGGGGACTCGGAGCAGTACTTC. Its protein is CASSETGTGDSEQYF.

The gene calls are TRBV5-1 and TRBJ2-5, with D tentatively TRBD2 (6 bases). The CDR3 runs to 14 residues. Germline V lookup: CDR1 SGHRS, CDR2 YFSETQ. Between the trimmed V and J ends, which lost 8 bases and 5 bases, there was a span of 19 bases. In DNA form, the CDR3 reads TGCGCCAGTAGCGCGACTAGGACGGGGGAGACCCAGTACTTC. This codes for CASSATRTGETQYF.

The chain combines TRBV4-3 with TRBJ1-4; D gene uncertain. Trimming pared 0 bases from V and 4 bases from J, leaving 12 bases between. Germline V gene sequence: CDR1 LGHNA, CDR2 YSLEER. The CDR3 consists of 16 residues. CDR3 protein: CASSQDPGRNNEKLFF. CDR3 in DNA: TGCGCCAGCAGCCAAGACCCTGGCAGGAATAATGAAAAACTGTTTTTT.

About this clone: At one end the junction does not follow the germline gene, possibly because of a read error. The J gene is TRBJ2-7, the V gene TRBV7-9; D is uncertain. Germline CDR1 SEHNR, CDR2 FQNEAQ (reference sequence). CDR3 size: 14 residues. In DNA form, the CDR3 reads TGTGTCAGCAGCCCCCAGTCAGCATTAAGCGAGCAGTACTTC. As protein: CVSSPQSALSEQYF.

This chain connects TRBV19 to TRBJ1-2, with 9 bases identical to TRBD1. The germline CDR1 and CDR2 sequences are LNHDA and SQIVND (reference sequence). The CDR3 spans 18 residues. V lost 7 bases and J lost 8; bases outside the gene matches: 23. The CDR3 bases are TGTGCCAGTACCCAATCTACCGGGACAGGGTCTCCCACACGGGGCTACACCTTC. Protein sequence: CASTQSTGTGSPTRGYTF.

The V gene is TRBV27, the J gene TRBJ2-6; possible D gene TRBD2, 6 bases. Per the germline V gene, CDR1 is MNHEY and CDR2 is SMNVEV (reference sequence). The V end lost 6 bases, the J end lost 0 bases, and 21 bases lay between the germline ends. This CDR3 comprises 19 residues. CDR3 DNA: TGTGCCAGCAGCCAGGGCGGGACGCCTGCGCTCTCTGGGGCCAACGTCCTGACTTTC. Translation gives CASSQGGTPALSGANVLTF.

The V gene is TRBV6-1, the J gene TRBJ2-3, with TRBD2 matching over 12 bases. The CDR3 runs to 16 residues. With 2 bases clipped from V and 3 bases from J, the junction kept 3 bases outside the gene matches. Germline lookup yields CDR1 MNHNS and CDR2 SASEGT. The CDR3: CASSELAGGQTDTQYF. The CDR3, as DNA: TGTGCCAGCAGTGAACTAGCGGGGGGGCAGACAGATACGCAGTATTTT.

This chain links TRBV28 with TRBJ2-6; D possibly corresponds to TRBD1 (8 bases). Germline CDR1 reads MDHEN; CDR2 reads SYDVKM. The CDR3 consists of 17 residues. V lost 7 bases to trimming and J lost 0 bases, with 16 bases between them. CDR3 loop: CASNTQGGSSGANVLTF. The CDR3 DNA follows: TGTGCCAGCAATACACAGGGGGGGAGCTCTGGGGCCAACGTCCTGACTTTC.

The sample holds a few counts of this clone. This chain links TRBV2 with TRBJ2-1; 7 bases are shared with TRBD2. Looked up from germline, CDR1 is SNHLY and CDR2 is FYNNEI. The CDR3 has 16 amino acids. The ends lost 2 bases at V and 7 bases at J; junction bases unmatched: 11. The CDR3 reads CASSEIGAGVGNEQFF. The CDR3 DNA reads as TGTGCCAGCAGTGAAATCGGGGCGGGGGTTGGTAATGAGCAGTTCTTC. The whole variable domain, filled in from reference TRBV2 and TRBJ2-1, reads EPEVTQTPSHQVTQMGQEVILRCVPISNHLYFYWYRQILGQKVEFLVSFYNNEISEKSEIFDDQFSVERPDGSNFTLKIRSTKLEDSAMYFCASSEIGAGVGNEQFFGPGTRLTVL.

V usage is TRBV7-6 and J usage is TRBJ2-5; 10 bases agree with TRBD2. With 2 bases clipped from V and 5 bases from J, the junction kept 8 bases outside the gene matches. Germline values: CDR1 SGHVS, CDR2 FNYEAQ. The CDR3 sequence is 16 residues long. CDR3: CASSLPKAGGPETQYF. CDR3 bases: TGTGCCAGCAGCTTACCAAAAGCGGGAGGGCCGGAGACCCAGTACTTC.